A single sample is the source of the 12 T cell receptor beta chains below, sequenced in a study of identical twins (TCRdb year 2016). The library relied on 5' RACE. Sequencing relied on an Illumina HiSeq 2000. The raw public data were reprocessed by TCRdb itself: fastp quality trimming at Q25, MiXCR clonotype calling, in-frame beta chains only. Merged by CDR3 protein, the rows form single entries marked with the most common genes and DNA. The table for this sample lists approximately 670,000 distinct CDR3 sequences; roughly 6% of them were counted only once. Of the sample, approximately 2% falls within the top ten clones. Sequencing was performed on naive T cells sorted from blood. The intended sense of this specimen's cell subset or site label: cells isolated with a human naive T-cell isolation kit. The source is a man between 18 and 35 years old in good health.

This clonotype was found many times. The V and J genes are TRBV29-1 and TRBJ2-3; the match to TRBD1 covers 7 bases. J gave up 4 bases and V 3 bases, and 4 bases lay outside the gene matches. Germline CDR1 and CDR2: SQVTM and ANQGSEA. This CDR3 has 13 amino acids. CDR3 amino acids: CSVDEGASDTQYF. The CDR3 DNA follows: TGCAGCGTTGATGAGGGGGCATCAGATACGCAGTATTTT.

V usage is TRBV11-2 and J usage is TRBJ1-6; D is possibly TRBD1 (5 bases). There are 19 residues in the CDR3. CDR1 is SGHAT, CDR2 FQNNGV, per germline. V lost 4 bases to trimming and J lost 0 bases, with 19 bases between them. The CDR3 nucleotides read TGTGCCAGCAGCTCCCTAGGCGTCAGGGAGAGCTCCTATAATTCACCCCTCCACTTT. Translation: CASSSLGVRESSYNSPLHF.

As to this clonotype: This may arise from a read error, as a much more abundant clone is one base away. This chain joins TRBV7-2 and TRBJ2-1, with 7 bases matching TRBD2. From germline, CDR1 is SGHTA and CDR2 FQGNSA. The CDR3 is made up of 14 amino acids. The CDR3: CASSLDGLVNERFF. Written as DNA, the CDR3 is TGTGCCAGCAGCTTAGACGGACTAGTCAATGAGCGGTTCTTC.

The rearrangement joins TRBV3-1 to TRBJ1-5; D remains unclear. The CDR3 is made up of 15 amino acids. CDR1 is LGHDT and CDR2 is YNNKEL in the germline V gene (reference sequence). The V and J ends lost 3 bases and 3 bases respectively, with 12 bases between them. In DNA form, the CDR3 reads TGTGCCAGCAGCCAGAATGAAAGAGTCAATCAGCCCCAGCATTTT. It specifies CASSQNERVNQPQHF.

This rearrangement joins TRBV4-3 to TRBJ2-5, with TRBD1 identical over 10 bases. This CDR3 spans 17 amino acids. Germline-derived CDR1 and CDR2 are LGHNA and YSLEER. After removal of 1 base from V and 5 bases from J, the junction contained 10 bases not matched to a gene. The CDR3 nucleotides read TGCGCCAGCAGCCAAGGACAGGGGGCGAGTTTGGGGGAGACCCAGTACTTC. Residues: CASSQGQGASLGETQYF.

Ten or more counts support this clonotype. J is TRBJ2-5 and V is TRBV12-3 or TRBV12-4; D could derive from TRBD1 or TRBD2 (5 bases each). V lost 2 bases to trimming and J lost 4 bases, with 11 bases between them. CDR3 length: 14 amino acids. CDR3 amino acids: CASSLRGRGETQYF. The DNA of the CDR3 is TGTGCCAGCAGTTTACGGGGAAGGGGAGAGACCCAGTACTTC.

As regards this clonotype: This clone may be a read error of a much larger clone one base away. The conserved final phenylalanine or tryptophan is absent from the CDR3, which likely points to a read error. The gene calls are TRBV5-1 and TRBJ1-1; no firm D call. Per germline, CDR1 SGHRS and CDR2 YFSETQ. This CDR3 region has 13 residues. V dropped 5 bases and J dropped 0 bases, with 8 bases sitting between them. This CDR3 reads CASRLFMNTEAFL. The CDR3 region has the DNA TGCGCCAGCAGGTTGTTCATGAACACTGAAGCTTTCCTT.

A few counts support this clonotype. Here the CDR3 reads CASRGLGSYNSPLHF. CDR3 DNA: TGTGCCAGCAGGGGCCTGGGCTCCTATAATTCACCCCTCCACTTT. The chain couples TRBV2 to TRBJ1-6; no reliable D call. CDR1 is SNHLY and CDR2 is FYNNEI in the germline V gene. The CDR3 totals 15 residues. Trimming stripped 6 bases from V and 0 bases from J, with 9 bases between.

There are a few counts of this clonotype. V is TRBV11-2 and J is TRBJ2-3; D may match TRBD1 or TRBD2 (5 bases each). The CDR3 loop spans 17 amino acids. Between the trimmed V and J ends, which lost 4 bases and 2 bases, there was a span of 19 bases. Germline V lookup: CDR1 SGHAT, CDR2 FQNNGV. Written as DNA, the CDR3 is TGTGCCAGCAGCTCGAAATTATGGGGGAAGAACACAGATACGCAGTATTTT. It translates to CASSSKLWGKNTDTQYF. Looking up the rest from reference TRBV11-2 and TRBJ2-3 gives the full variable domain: EAGVAQSPRYKIIEKRQSVAFWCNPISGHATLYWYQQILGQGPKLLIQFQNNGVVDDSQLPKDRFSAERLKGVDSTLKIQPAKLEDSAVYLCASSSKLWGKNTDTQYFGPGTRLTVL.

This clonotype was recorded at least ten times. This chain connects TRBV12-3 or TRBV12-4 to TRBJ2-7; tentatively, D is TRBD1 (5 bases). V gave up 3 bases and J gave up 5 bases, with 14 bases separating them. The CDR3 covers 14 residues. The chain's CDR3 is CASSFFQGRNEQYF. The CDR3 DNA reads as TGTGCCAGCAGTTTCTTCCAGGGCAGGAACGAGCAGTACTTC.

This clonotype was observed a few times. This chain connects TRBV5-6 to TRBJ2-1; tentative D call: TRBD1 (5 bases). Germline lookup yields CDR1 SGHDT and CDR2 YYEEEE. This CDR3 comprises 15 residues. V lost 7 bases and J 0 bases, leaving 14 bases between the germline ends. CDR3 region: CASHKGVSSYNEQFF. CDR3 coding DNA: TGTGCCAGCCACAAAGGGGTGAGCTCCTACAATGAGCAGTTCTTC. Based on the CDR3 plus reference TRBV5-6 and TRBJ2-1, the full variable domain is DAGVTQSPTHLIKTRGQQVTLRCSPKSGHDTVSWYQQALGQGPQFIFQYYEEEERQRGNFPDRFSGHQFPNYSSELNVNALLLGDSALYLCASHKGVSSYNEQFFGPGTRLTVL.

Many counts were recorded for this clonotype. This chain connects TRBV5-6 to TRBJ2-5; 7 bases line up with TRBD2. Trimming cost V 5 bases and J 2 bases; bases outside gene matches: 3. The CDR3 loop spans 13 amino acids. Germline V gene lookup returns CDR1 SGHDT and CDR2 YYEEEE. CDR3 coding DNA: TGTGCCAGCAGGGGAGCGGGACAAGAGACCCAGTACTTC. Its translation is CASRGAGQETQYF.